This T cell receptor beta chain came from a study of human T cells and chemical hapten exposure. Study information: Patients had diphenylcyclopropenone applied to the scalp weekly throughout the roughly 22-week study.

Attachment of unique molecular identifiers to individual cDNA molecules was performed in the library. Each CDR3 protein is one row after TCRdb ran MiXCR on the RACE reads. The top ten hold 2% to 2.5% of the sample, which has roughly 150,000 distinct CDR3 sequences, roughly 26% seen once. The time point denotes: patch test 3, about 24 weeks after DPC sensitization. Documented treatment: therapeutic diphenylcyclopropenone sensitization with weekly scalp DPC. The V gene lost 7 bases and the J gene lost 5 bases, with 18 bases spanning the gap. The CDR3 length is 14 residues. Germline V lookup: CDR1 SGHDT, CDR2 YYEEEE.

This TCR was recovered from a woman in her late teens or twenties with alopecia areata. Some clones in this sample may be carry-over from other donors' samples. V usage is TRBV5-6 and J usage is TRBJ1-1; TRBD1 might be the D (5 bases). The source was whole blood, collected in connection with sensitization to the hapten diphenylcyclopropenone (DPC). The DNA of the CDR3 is TGTGCCAGCGGGCCAGGGAGTCGTAGTACTGAAGCTTTCTTT. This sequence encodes CASGPGSRSTEAFF. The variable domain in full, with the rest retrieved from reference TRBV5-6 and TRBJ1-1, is DAGVTQSPTHLIKTRGQQVTLRCSPKSGHDTVSWYQQALGQGPQFIFQYYEEEERQRGNFPDRFSGHQFPNYSSELNVNALLLGDSALYLCASGPGSRSTEAFFGQGTRLTVV.